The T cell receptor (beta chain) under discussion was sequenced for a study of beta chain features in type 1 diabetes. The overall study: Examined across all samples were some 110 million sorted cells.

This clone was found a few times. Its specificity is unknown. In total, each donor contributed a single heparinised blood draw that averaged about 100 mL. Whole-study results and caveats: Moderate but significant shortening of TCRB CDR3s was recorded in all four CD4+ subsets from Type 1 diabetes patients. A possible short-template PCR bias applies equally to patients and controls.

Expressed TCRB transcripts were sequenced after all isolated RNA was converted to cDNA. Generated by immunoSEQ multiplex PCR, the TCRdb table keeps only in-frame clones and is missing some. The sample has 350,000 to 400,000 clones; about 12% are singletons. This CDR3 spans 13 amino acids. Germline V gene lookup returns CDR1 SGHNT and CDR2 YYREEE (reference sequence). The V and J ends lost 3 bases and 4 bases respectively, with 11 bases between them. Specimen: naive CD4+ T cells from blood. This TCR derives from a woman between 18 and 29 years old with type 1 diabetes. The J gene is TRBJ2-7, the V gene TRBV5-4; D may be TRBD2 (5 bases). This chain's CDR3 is CASSSGVTYEQYF. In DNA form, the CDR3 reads TGTGCCAGCAGCTCCGGGGTAACGTACGAGCAGTACTTC.